These T cell receptor beta chains were read from a single sample in a study of T cell repertoires in cytomegalovirus infection. These receptors have no known antigen. TCRdb independently ran MiXCR on the reads; one entry per CDR3 protein. The sample consists of 300,000 to 400,000 distinct CDR3 sequences, about 29% of them appearing once. This specimen consisted of cultured PBMCs, obtained from culture after CMV antigen stimulation. The source is a human donor in good health (CMV status not recorded). Some clones in this sample may be carry-over from other donors' samples. The CDR3 runs from the conserved cysteine through the conserved F or W. The order of the fields is clone size, J gene, D gene, V gene, CDR3 protein, CDR3 DNA. D genes are given only for firm matches. Not every row has a clone size; where given, it reads once, few, many or a size class.

clone size: NA; J gene: TRBJ2-5; D gene: NA; V gene: TRBV7-9; CDR3 protein: CASSRQGGKETQYF; CDR3 DNA: TGTGCCAGTTCACGGCAGGGGGGGAAAGAGACCCAGTACTTC
clone size: NA; J gene: TRBJ2-1; D gene: TRBD2; V gene: TRBV7-2; CDR3 protein: CASSPVGGGQFF; CDR3 DNA: TGTGCCAGCAGCCCTGTGGGGGGGGGGCAGTTCTTC
clone size: few; J gene: TRBJ1-2; D gene: NA; V gene: TRBV28; CDR3 protein: CASSLTGTGGYTF; CDR3 DNA: TGTGCCAGCAGTTTAACGGGGACGGGGGGCTACACCTTC
clone size: NA; J gene: TRBJ2-2; D gene: NA; V gene: TRBV25-1; CDR3 protein: CASSEWRDPTNTGELFF; CDR3 DNA: TGTGCCAGCAGTGAATGGAGGGACCCTACGAACACCGGGGAGCTGTTTTTT
clone size: NA; J gene: TRBJ1-1; D gene: NA; V gene: TRBV10-3; CDR3 protein: CAISEGHRVGTEAFF; CDR3 DNA: TGTGCCATCAGTGAGGGACATAGGGTTGGGACTGAAGCTTTCTTT
clone size: few; J gene: TRBJ2-3; D gene: TRBD2; V gene: TRBV7-2; CDR3 protein: CASSLAGGRPSF; CDR3 DNA: TGTGCCAGCAGCTTAGCGGGCGGGAGGCCCTCTTTT
clone size: NA; J gene: TRBJ2-5; D gene: TRBD1; V gene: TRBV24-1; CDR3 protein: CATSEPSGTGWETQYF; CDR3 DNA: TGTGCCACCAGTGAACCTTCCGGGACAGGGTGGGAGACCCAGTACTTC
clone size: NA; J gene: TRBJ2-1; D gene: TRBD2; V gene: TRBV24-1; CDR3 protein: CATSESVAGSRYNEQFF; CDR3 DNA: TGTGCCACCAGTGAATCCGTAGCGGGAAGTAGGTACAATGAGCAGTTCTTC
clone size: NA; J gene: TRBJ1-1; D gene: NA; V gene: TRBV30; CDR3 protein: CAWTAGRRNTEAFF; CDR3 DNA: TGTGCCTGGACCGCCGGGCGCAGGAACACTGAAGCTTTCTTT
clone size: few; J gene: TRBJ2-7; D gene: TRBD1; V gene: TRBV6-1; CDR3 protein: CASSEGDRQYF; CDR3 DNA: TGTGCCAGCAGTGAAGGGGACAGGCAGTACTTC
clone size: many; J gene: TRBJ1-2; D gene: NA; V gene: TRBV11-2; CDR3 protein: CASSLEAGGHGYTF; CDR3 DNA: TGTGCCAGCAGCTTAGAAGCCGGGGGCCATGGCTACACCTTC
clone size: NA; J gene: TRBJ2-5; D gene: TRBD2; V gene: TRBV5-8; CDR3 protein: CASSVTSGARYQETQYF; CDR3 DNA: TGTGCCAGCAGCGTAACTAGCGGCGCAAGATATCAAGAGACCCAGTACTTC
clone size: few; J gene: TRBJ2-7; D gene: TRBD1; V gene: TRBV6-1; CDR3 protein: CASRDPSTGLFTYEQYF; CDR3 DNA: TGTGCCAGCAGGGACCCCTCGACAGGGCTTTTTACCTACGAGCAGTACTTC
clone size: NA; J gene: TRBJ1-1; D gene: TRBD1; V gene: TRBV7-9; CDR3 protein: CASIKGQANTEAFF; CDR3 DNA: TGTGCCAGCATCAAGGGACAGGCGAACACTGAAGCTTTCTTT
clone size: NA; J gene: TRBJ2-7; D gene: NA; V gene: TRBV7-2; CDR3 protein: CASSLYYEQYF; CDR3 DNA: TGTGCCAGCAGCTTATACTACGAGCAGTACTTC
clone size: few; J gene: TRBJ2-1; D gene: NA; V gene: TRBV24-1; CDR3 protein: CATSDPSMEQFF; CDR3 DNA: TGTGCCACCAGTGATCCCTCAATGGAGCAGTTCTTC
clone size: NA; J gene: TRBJ2-1; D gene: TRBD2; V gene: TRBV7-9; CDR3 protein: CASSRGRTGGASYNEQFF; CDR3 DNA: TGTGCCAGCAGCCGAGGACGTACCGGGGGGGCAAGCTACAATGAGCAGTTCTTC
clone size: few; J gene: TRBJ2-2; D gene: NA; V gene: TRBV19; CDR3 protein: CASRLTAQLNTGELFF; CDR3 DNA: TGTGCCAGTAGGTTGACTGCGCAACTGAACACCGGGGAGCTGTTTTTT
clone size: few; J gene: TRBJ2-5; D gene: TRBD1; V gene: TRBV18; CDR3 protein: CASSPGTGQETQYF; CDR3 DNA: TGTGCCAGCTCACCCGGGACAGGACAAGAGACCCAGTACTTC
clone size: few; J gene: TRBJ2-6; D gene: NA; V gene: TRBV12-3/TRBV12-4; CDR3 protein: CASSPVPSDGSGANVLTF; CDR3 DNA: TGTGCCAGCAGTCCCGTACCTTCGGACGGCTCTGGGGCCAACGTCCTGACTTTC
clone size: NA; J gene: TRBJ2-7; D gene: TRBD2; V gene: TRBV4-2; CDR3 protein: CASSQDSPSGIGGEQYF; CDR3 DNA: TGTGCCAGCAGCCAAGATAGTCCCAGCGGGATAGGTGGCGAGCAGTACTTC
clone size: many; J gene: TRBJ1-4; D gene: TRBD1; V gene: TRBV7-2; CDR3 protein: CASSLDGTVEKLFF; CDR3 DNA: TGTGCCAGCAGCTTAGATGGGACAGTTGAAAAACTGTTTTTT
clone size: NA; J gene: TRBJ1-5; D gene: TRBD1; V gene: TRBV6-8; CDR3 protein: CASRVDRGIRQPQHF; CDR3 DNA: TGTGCCAGCAGGGTCGACAGGGGGATCCGGCAGCCCCAGCATTTT
clone size: NA; J gene: TRBJ2-5; D gene: NA; V gene: TRBV7-6; CDR3 protein: CASSLVRGKQETQYF; CDR3 DNA: TGTGCTAGCAGCTTAGTTCGCGGGAAACAAGAGACCCAGTACTTC
clone size: NA; J gene: TRBJ2-3; D gene: TRBD2; V gene: TRBV28; CDR3 protein: CASGPAGGLIAPDTQYF; CDR3 DNA: TGTGCAAGCGGGCCAGCGGGAGGCCTCATTGCTCCAGATACGCAGTATTTT
clone size: NA; J gene: TRBJ1-1; D gene: NA; V gene: TRBV7-9; CDR3 protein: CASSHTPQSRGPSPSF; CDR3 DNA: TGTGCCAGCAGTCACACCCCACAGTCCCGGGGACCCTCACCATCATTT
clone size: few; J gene: TRBJ2-2; D gene: TRBD2; V gene: TRBV7-3; CDR3 protein: CASSPRSGSAGELFF; CDR3 DNA: TGTGCCAGCAGCCCTAGAAGCGGGAGCGCCGGGGAGCTGTTTTTT
clone size: NA; J gene: TRBJ1-1; D gene: NA; V gene: TRBV19; CDR3 protein: CASSIATGGEAFF; CDR3 DNA: TGTGCCAGTAGTATCGCGACGGGGGGCGAAGCTTTCTTT
clone size: NA; J gene: TRBJ2-2; D gene: NA; V gene: TRBV19; CDR3 protein: CASSTASTGELFF; CDR3 DNA: TGTGCCAGTAGTACGGCAAGCACCGGGGAGCTGTTTTTT
clone size: few; J gene: TRBJ1-2; D gene: NA; V gene: TRBV10-3; CDR3 protein: CAISGQLYGYTF; CDR3 DNA: TGTGCCATCAGTGGACAGCTATATGGCTACACCTTC
clone size: once; J gene: TRBJ2-3; D gene: TRBD2; V gene: TRBV29-1; CDR3 protein: CSAPGTSGAKDTQYF; CDR3 DNA: TGCAGCGCTCCCGGGACTAGCGGAGCGAAAGATACGCAGTATTTT
clone size: NA; J gene: TRBJ2-1; D gene: TRBD2; V gene: TRBV28; CDR3 protein: CASSPSPGRGSSYNEQFF; CDR3 DNA: TGTGCCAGCAGTCCCTCTCCTGGGCGCGGGAGCTCCTACAATGAGCAGTTCTTC
clone size: NA; J gene: TRBJ2-3; D gene: NA; V gene: TRBV15; CDR3 protein: CATSRDMRGPSYTQYF; CDR3 DNA: TGTGCCACCAGCAGAGATATGAGAGGGCCATCCTATACGCAGTATTTT
clone size: NA; J gene: TRBJ2-3; D gene: TRBD1; V gene: TRBV28; CDR3 protein: CASKFQQGAEYF; CDR3 DNA: TGTGCCAGCAAATTTCAACAGGGGGCGGAGTATTTT
clone size: NA; J gene: TRBJ1-6; D gene: NA; V gene: TRBV12-3/TRBV12-4; CDR3 protein: CASSFEQGNSPLHF; CDR3 DNA: TGTGCCAGCAGTTTTGAACAGGGAAATTCACCCCTCCACTTT
clone size: few; J gene: TRBJ1-2; D gene: NA; V gene: TRBV27; CDR3 protein: CASSLSYTGSTGYTF; CDR3 DNA: TGTGCCAGCAGTTTATCATATACAGGTTCGACTGGCTACACCTTC
clone size: few; J gene: TRBJ1-6; D gene: NA; V gene: TRBV20-1; CDR3 protein: CSARDPRPNNSPLHF; CDR3 DNA: TGCAGTGCTAGAGATCCGAGGCCAAATAATTCACCCCTCCACTTT
clone size: NA; J gene: TRBJ1-1; D gene: TRBD1; V gene: TRBV19; CDR3 protein: CASSLSGGFDTEAFF; CDR3 DNA: TGTGCCAGTAGTCTTTCAGGGGGATTCGACACTGAAGCTTTCTTT
clone size: NA; J gene: TRBJ1-5; D gene: NA; V gene: TRBV15; CDR3 protein: CATSRDPGVRNQPQHF; CDR3 DNA: TGTGCCACCAGCAGAGATCCGGGGGTTCGCAATCAGCCCCAGCATTTT
clone size: NA; J gene: TRBJ2-2; D gene: TRBD1; V gene: TRBV7-6; CDR3 protein: CASSSPRTGPYTGELFF; CDR3 DNA: TGTGCCAGCAGCTCCCCACGGACAGGGCCGTACACCGGGGAGCTGTTTTTT
clone size: few; J gene: TRBJ2-1; D gene: TRBD2; V gene: TRBV7-3; CDR3 protein: CASSSTSGSNNEQFF; CDR3 DNA: TGTGCCAGCAGCTCCACTAGCGGGTCGAACAATGAGCAGTTCTTC
clone size: few; J gene: TRBJ1-1; D gene: NA; V gene: TRBV7-9; CDR3 protein: CASSPTGTTEAFF; CDR3 DNA: TGTGCCAGCAGCCCCACCGGGACAACTGAAGCTTTCTTT
clone size: NA; J gene: TRBJ1-5; D gene: TRBD1; V gene: TRBV18; CDR3 protein: CASSPDRVGVNQPQHF; CDR3 DNA: TGTGCCAGCTCACCAGACAGGGTGGGGGTTAATCAGCCCCAGCATTTT
clone size: many; J gene: TRBJ2-7; D gene: NA; V gene: TRBV6-1; CDR3 protein: CASSEGSYEQYF; CDR3 DNA: TGTGCCAGCAGTGAAGGCAGCTACGAGCAGTACTTC
clone size: NA; J gene: TRBJ2-3; D gene: TRBD2; V gene: TRBV2; CDR3 protein: CASSGRGGTDTQYF; CDR3 DNA: TGTGCCAGCAGTGGGCGGGGGGGCACAGATACGCAGTATTTT
clone size: NA; J gene: TRBJ2-3; D gene: NA; V gene: TRBV6-1; CDR3 protein: CASSQDRWLTDTQYF; CDR3 DNA: TGTGCCAGCAGTCAAGACAGGTGGTTGACAGATACGCAGTATTTT
clone size: NA; J gene: TRBJ1-4; D gene: NA; V gene: TRBV20-1; CDR3 protein: CSASHTGGTNEKLFF; CDR3 DNA: TGCAGTGCTTCACACACGGGGGGAACTAATGAAAAACTGTTTTTT
clone size: many; J gene: TRBJ1-2; D gene: NA; V gene: TRBV6-1; CDR3 protein: CASNPLGANYGYTF; CDR3 DNA: TGTGCCAGCAACCCCCTAGGAGCTAACTATGGCTACACCTTC
clone size: NA; J gene: TRBJ1-1; D gene: NA; V gene: TRBV28; CDR3 protein: CASSARRSTDEAFF; CDR3 DNA: TGTGCCAGCAGTGCCCGTCGCAGCACAGATGAAGCTTTCTTT
clone size: NA; J gene: TRBJ2-1; D gene: NA; V gene: TRBV7-3; CDR3 protein: CASRGRNNEQFF; CDR3 DNA: TGTGCCAGCAGAGGTCGGAACAATGAGCAGTTCTTC